A selection of T cell receptor beta chains follows, all from one sample in a study of CD4 T cells in relation to SARS-CoV-2 and coronaviruses. The repertoire was sequenced with immunoSEQ multiplex PCR; TCRdb's copy has only in-frame clones and lacks some. Here the sample spans about 59,000 clones, 86% being singletons. The sample was memory CD4+ T cells from PBMCs. These receptor sequences come from a human donor in good health. The CDR3 runs from the conserved cysteine through the conserved F or W. The order of the fields is clone size, J gene, V gene, D gene, CDR3 DNA, CDR3 protein. The D gene is left open where the match is weak. Not every row has a clone size; where given, it reads once, few, many or a size class.

- TRBJ1-6 TRBV28 - TGTGCCAGCAAGAGGACAGATAATTCACCCCTCCACTTT CASKRTDNSPLHF
once TRBJ2-5 TRBV11-2 TRBD2 TGTGCCAGCAGCTTAGAGTTTGCTAGCGGGAGGGAGACCCAGTACTTC CASSLEFASGRETQYF
- TRBJ2-4 TRBV19 TRBD2 TGTGCCACCTGGGGGAGCGGGAGAGGGCTAGCCAAAAACATTCAGTACTTC CATWGSGRGLAKNIQYF
- TRBJ2-4 TRBV2 - TGTGCCAGCAGTGACGGGACCTTGGGCAAAAACATTCAGTACTTC CASSDGTLGKNIQYF
- TRBJ2-4 TRBV30 - TGTGCCTGGAGTGTAAGAGTTATGGGGCCCAAAAACATTCAGTACTTC CAWSVRVMGPKNIQYF
- TRBJ1-2 TRBV4-1 - TGCGCCAGCAGCCAAGTTCCTACACAGGGAGGAGGCTACACCTTC CASSQVPTQGGGYTF
- TRBJ2-3 TRBV7-9 TRBD1 TGTGCCAGCAGGAGACAGGGCAGCACAGATACGCAGTATTTT CASRRQGSTDTQYF
- TRBJ1-6 TRBV4-1 - TGCGCCAGCAGCCAAGAGAGGGGGTCACCCCTCCACTTT CASSQERGSPLHF
- TRBJ1-5 TRBV5-1 TRBD1 TGCGCCAGCAGCCTGACCGCCTCGGGACAGGGGAGTCAGCCCCAGCATTTT CASSLTASGQGSQPQHF
- TRBJ1-1 TRBV6-6 - TGTGCCAGCCAGGGCGGCACTGAAGCTTTCTTT CASQGGTEAFF
- TRBJ1-2 TRBV11-2 - TGTGCCAGCAGCTTAGGAGGGACGTTCTATGGCTACACCTTC CASSLGGTFYGYTF
- TRBJ2-1 TRBV7-8 TRBD1 TGTGCCAGCAGCTTGCTGACAGGGCCCTACAATGAGCAGTTCTTC CASSLLTGPYNEQFF
- TRBJ1-1 TRBV11-2 - TGTGCCAGCAGCTTCACAAGCTTTGGGTCCATGAACACTGAAGCTTTCTTT CASSFTSFGSMNTEAFF
- TRBJ2-3 TRBV11-2 - TGTGCCAGCAGCTCCGGTTATGATACGCAGTATTTT CASSSGYDTQYF
- TRBJ1-4 TRBV19 TRBD1 TGTGCCAGTAGCCGGACAGGGGGCCGAGAAAAACTGTTTTTT CASSRTGGREKLFF
- TRBJ1-2 TRBV5-1 - TGCGCCAGCAGCTTGGCCGCTGGCACTATTGGCTACACCTTC CASSLAAGTIGYTF
- TRBJ2-7 TRBV27 TRBD1 TGTGCCAGCAGTCGTCCCGGGACAGGGGGCCTCGAGCAGTACTTC CASSRPGTGGLEQYF
- TRBJ1-1 TRBV19 - TGTGCCAGTACTCGGGGCGGGAACACTGAAGCTTTCTTT CASTRGGNTEAFF
- TRBJ1-1 TRBV7-3 - TGTGCCAGCAGCGTAGATACTGGGGGGATCACTGAAGCTTTCTTT CASSVDTGGITEAFF
- TRBJ2-1 TRBV25-1 TRBD2 TGTGCCAGCAGTGCTAGCGGGACCTACAATGAGCAGTTCTTC CASSASGTYNEQFF
- TRBJ2-2 TRBV6-5 TRBD2 TGTGCCAGCTCCCGGACTAGCCTGGTCGGGGAGCTGTTTTTT CASSRTSLVGELFF
- TRBJ2-7 TRBV28 TRBD1 TGTGCCAGCAGTTTACAGGGACAGGGGACCTCCGAGCAGTACTTC CASSLQGQGTSEQYF
- TRBJ2-7 TRBV7-9 - TGTGCCAGCGGAGACGGATCCTACGAGCAGTACTTC CASGDGSYEQYF
once TRBJ1-1 TRBV24-1 TRBD1 TGTGCCACCAGTGACACGGGACAGGGGGCGATTGGAGCTTTCTTT CATSDTGQGAIGAFF
- TRBJ2-3 TRBV28 - TGTGCCAGCAGCCCTCCCCGGCTCACAGATACGCAGTATTTT CASSPPRLTDTQYF
- TRBJ2-1 TRBV5-1 - TGCGCCAGCAGCTTGGCGGTAATGGGTGAGCAGTTCTTC CASSLAVMGEQFF
- TRBJ1-1 TRBV30 - TGTGCCTGGAGTTATTCAGGGAACACTGAAGCTTTCTTT CAWSYSGNTEAFF
- TRBJ2-1 TRBV28 - TGTGCCAGCAGTACTTCTACAAGCGCGAGAGGCTCCTACAATGAGCAGTTCTTC CASSTSTSARGSYNEQFF
- TRBJ2-7 TRBV7-2 - TGTGCCAGCAGCTTATACTACGGGAGCAACCGCGGCGAGCAGTACTTC CASSLYYGSNRGEQYF
- TRBJ2-2 TRBV3-1/TRBV3-2 - TGTGCCAGCAGCCAAGAGTGGGCAGGGGGGTATGTCACCGGGGAGCTGTTTTTT CASSQEWAGGYVTGELFF
- TRBJ2-1 TRBV5-1 TRBD2 TGCGCCAGCAGTCTCCTGGGGGAGGGGAGCTCCTACAATGAGCAGTTCTTC CASSLLGEGSSYNEQFF
- TRBJ2-2 TRBV27 - TGTGCCAGCGGTTCGGGGCGAGCGGTAGCCGGGGAGCTGTTTTTT CASGSGRAVAGELFF
- TRBJ2-7 TRBV5-1 TRBD2 TGCGCCAGCAGCTTGGTAAAGCGGGAGGGTCAGCTTTACGAGCAGTACTTC CASSLVKREGQLYEQYF
- TRBJ2-3 TRBV28 TRBD2 TGTGCCAGCAGTTACACAGGACTAGCGGGGGACTTCACAGATACGCAGTATTTT CASSYTGLAGDFTDTQYF
- TRBJ2-7 TRBV15 TRBD2 TGTGCCACCAGCAGAGATCTCGGGATGGTGCGGGGGAGGATCTACGAGCAGTACTTC CATSRDLGMVRGRIYEQYF
- TRBJ2-3 TRBV5-1 - TGCGCCAGCAGCGCTCGGGGAACAGGGCTGACAGATACGCAGTATTTT CASSARGTGLTDTQYF
few TRBJ1-6 TRBV30 TRBD1 TGTGCCTGGAGTCCGACAGGGCGGGATAATTCACCCCTCCACTTT CAWSPTGRDNSPLHF
once TRBJ1-5 TRBV4-1 - TGCGCCAGCAGCCAAGGGGGAGCGGGTAGCAATCAGCCCCAGCATTTT CASSQGGAGSNQPQHF
- TRBJ1-3 TRBV6-5 - TGTGCCAGCATTTACAGGCGGAGCTCTGGAAACACCATATATTTT CASIYRRSSGNTIYF
- TRBJ2-2 TRBV10-1 - TGCGCCAGCGGTCCCCCCGGGTTGGGCACCGGGGAGCTGTTTTTT CASGPPGLGTGELFF
- TRBJ1-4 TRBV6-5 TRBD1 TGTGCCAGCAGCCTGGACAGGGGGAATGAAAAACTGTTTTTT CASSLDRGNEKLFF
- TRBJ1-5 TRBV7-2 - TGTGCCAGCAGCTCCGCTGGGTTAGGGACAAGTCAGCCCCAGCATTTT CASSSAGLGTSQPQHF
- TRBJ2-1 TRBV28 TRBD1 TGTGCCAGCAGCACCAATCCGTACAGGGGGCAAGGAAATGAGCAGTTCTTC CASSTNPYRGQGNEQFF
- TRBJ1-2 TRBV2 TRBD1 TGTGCCAGCAGACACCGGGACAGCTCTAACTATGGCTACACCTTC CASRHRDSSNYGYTF
- TRBJ2-1 TRBV19 TRBD1 TGTGCCAGTAGTAGTCGGGACAGGGGGGGCGGCGGGAGCGATTTCCATGAGCAGTTCTTC CASSSRDRGGGGSDFHEQFF
- TRBJ2-3 TRBV5-1 - TGCGCCAGCAGTTCCGGCACAGATACGCAGTATTTT CASSSGTDTQYF
- TRBJ2-1 TRBV29-1 TRBD2 TGCAGCGTTGTAAGGTTGCGGGGGAGCAATGAGCAGTTCTTC CSVVRLRGSNEQFF
- TRBJ2-2 TRBV7-3 TRBD1 TGTGCCAGCAGAACAGGGACAGACACCGGGGAGCTGTTTTTT CASRTGTDTGELFF
- TRBJ2-6 TRBV11-2 TRBD1 TGTGCCAGCGGGGACAGACGCTACTCTGGGGCCAACGTCCTGACTTTC CASGDRRYSGANVLTF
- TRBJ1-2 TRBV2 - TGTGCCAGCAGTGTCTTGGGTATAGCTAACTATGGCTACACCTTC CASSVLGIANYGYTF
- TRBJ1-1 TRBV7-3 - TGTGCCAGCAGCTACCAGGCACGCACTGAAGCTTTCTTT CASSYQARTEAFF